This is a list of T cell receptor beta chains from one sample in a study of CD8 T cells in ankylosing spondylitis. TCRdb called the 5' RACE reads again in MiXCR, with one record for every CDR3 protein. The sample records 15,000 to 20,000 distinct CDR3 sequences, approximately 8.4% being singletons. Sequencing input: blood. These receptors were obtained from a male donor with ankylosing spondylitis or in good health (not recorded which). Both conserved end residues are part of each CDR3. A D gene is named only where the DNA matches it firmly. Size values are once, few and many counts, or a class for expanded clones, and some rows have none.

j_call d_call v_call clone_size cdr3_nt cdr3_aa
TRBJ1-5 TRBD1 TRBV6-2/TRBV6-3 many TGTGCCAGCAACGTTCAGGGGGCTACCAATCAGCCCCAGCATTTT CASNVQGATNQPQHF
TRBJ1-2 - TRBV25-1 few TGTGCCAGCAGTGCGAAAGGGGGTTATGGCTACACCTTC CASSAKGGYGYTF
TRBJ2-5 - TRBV28 - TGTGCCAGCAGTTCGCCCCCCAGGGGACAAGAGACCCAGTACTTC CASSSPPRGQETQYF
TRBJ2-1 TRBD2 TRBV4-1 few TGCGCCAGCAGCCAGGCCCCTAGCGGGCGCTCCTACAATGAGCAGTTCTTC CASSQAPSGRSYNEQFF
TRBJ2-3 TRBD1 TRBV5-6 - TGTGCCAGCAGCCCGAAGACAGGGGCGTTCACAGATACGCAGTATTTT CASSPKTGAFTDTQYF
TRBJ2-5 - TRBV24-1 many TGTGCCACCAGTGACAACGACATAGAAGAGACCCAGTACTTC CATSDNDIEETQYF
TRBJ1-1 - TRBV12-3/TRBV12-4 many TGTGCCAGCAGTACCGGGACAACCGCTTTCTTT CASSTGTTAFF
TRBJ2-3 - TRBV28 many TGTGCCAGCAGTTTTCCCAGCACAGATACGCAGTATTTT CASSFPSTDTQYF
TRBJ1-5 TRBD1 TRBV20-1 many TGCAGTGCTAGAGATTCCAGGGGGAATCAGCCCCAGCATTTT CSARDSRGNQPQHF
TRBJ1-4 TRBD1 TRBV7-2 - TGTGCCAGCAGCTTAATCGGGACAGGGTACGAAAAACTGTTTTTT CASSLIGTGYEKLFF
TRBJ2-2 TRBD2 TRBV20-1 few TGCAGTGCTAGTGGGCTAGCGGGGGACGGCACCGGGGAGCTGTTTTTT CSASGLAGDGTGELFF
TRBJ1-5 - TRBV21-1 - TGTGCCAGCAGCAAAGAGGCCAGGGGATTAAGGGATCAGCCCCAGCATTTT CASSKEARGLRDQPQHF
TRBJ2-3 - TRBV12-3/TRBV12-4 many TGTGCCAGCAGTTTTTCCGGGGCGAGCACAGATACGCAGTATTTT CASSFSGASTDTQYF
TRBJ1-6 - TRBV5-4 few TGTGCCAGCAGCACCATAACAGGGAACAATTCACCCCTCCACTTT CASSTITGNNSPLHF
TRBJ1-4 - TRBV12-3/TRBV12-4 many TGTGCCAGCACCACCAACGGGGCCTCTAATGAAAAACTGTTTTTT CASTTNGASNEKLFF
TRBJ1-4 - TRBV6-6 many TGTGCCAGCAGTGCCCCCGGGCAGGCGGCAACTAATGAAAAACTGTTTTTT CASSAPGQAATNEKLFF
TRBJ2-1 - TRBV29-1 - TGCAGCGTTGAAGACCCGCTCCTCTACAATGAGCAGTTCTTC CSVEDPLLYNEQFF
TRBJ1-4 - TRBV15 - TGTGCCACCAGCAGAGTCGGGACATTTGAAAAACTGTTTTTT CATSRVGTFEKLFF
TRBJ1-1 - TRBV5-1 many TGCGCCAGCAGCCTCACGGGCGGGAGCAATGAAGCTTTCTTT CASSLTGGSNEAFF
TRBJ1-4 - TRBV7-9 - TGTGCCAGCAGCTCGCGGACAGCCGCAACTAATGAAAAACTGTTTTTT CASSSRTAATNEKLFF
TRBJ2-3 - TRBV6-6 - TGTGCCAGCAGTCGCTTAGGAGATACGCAGTATTTT CASSRLGDTQYF
TRBJ2-2 - TRBV7-7 few TGTGCTAGCAGCTTGGGGAACGGGGAGCTGTTTTTT CASSLGNGELFF
TRBJ2-5 - TRBV7-9 many TGTGCCAGCAGCCCCAGGGACCGGGAGACCCAGTACTTC CASSPRDRETQYF
TRBJ2-1 - TRBV13 - TGTGCCAGCAGCCCTTCGTGGACAGCCTACAATGAGCAGTTCTTC CASSPSWTAYNEQFF
TRBJ2-1 TRBD2 TRBV7-9 - TGTGCCAGCAGCATAAAGGCGGGGGGTCACCAGTTCTTC CASSIKAGGHQFF
TRBJ1-5 - TRBV6-1 few TGTGCCAGCCTCGGTGTGGGGGCAGGACCCCAGCATTTT CASLGVGAGPQHF
TRBJ1-1 - TRBV7-3 - TGTGCCAGCAGCCAGTCCAGGGACACTGAAGCTTTCTTT CASSQSRDTEAFF
TRBJ2-5 TRBD2 TRBV6-1 - TGTGCCAGCAGTTACTGGACTAGCGGATCGACCCAAGAGACCCAGTACTTC CASSYWTSGSTQETQYF
TRBJ1-1 - TRBV7-3 - TGTGCCAGCAGCTTCTACGGCCCGACGCGGATGAACACTGAAGCTTTCTTT CASSFYGPTRMNTEAFF
TRBJ2-7 - TRBV6-2/TRBV6-3 few TGTGCCAGCAGTGTCCGTGTGGGGGAGCAGTACTTC CASSVRVGEQYF
TRBJ2-7 TRBD1 TRBV12-3/TRBV12-4 - TGTGCCAGCAGTTTTAGACAGGGCTACGAGCAGTGCTTC CASSFRQGYEQCF
TRBJ2-7 - TRBV7-2 many TGTGCCAGCAGCTTAGATCAAGGGGGGTTTTACGAGCAGTACTTC CASSLDQGGFYEQYF
TRBJ2-7 - TRBV12-3/TRBV12-4 many TGTGCCAGCAGTTTGGGTTCCTACGAGCAGTACTTC CASSLGSYEQYF
TRBJ2-3 TRBD2 TRBV7-9 many TGTGCCAGCAGCTTAAAAGCGGGAGGTATAGATACGCAGTATTTT CASSLKAGGIDTQYF
TRBJ2-2 - TRBV6-5 few TGTGCCAGCCGAAAAGTGCTCTCGAGAGGGGAGCTGTTTTTT CASRKVLSRGELFF
TRBJ1-1 TRBD1 TRBV7-3 many TGTGCCAGCAGCACCTCGACAGGGGGCTACACTGAAGCTTTCTTT CASSTSTGGYTEAFF
TRBJ2-2 - TRBV7-7 - TGTGCTAGCAGCCCCATGGGGACAACCGGGGAGCTGTTTTTT CASSPMGTTGELFF
TRBJ2-2 - TRBV20-1 many TGCAGTGCTAGAGATCTCAGGGCCGGGGAGCTGTTTTTT CSARDLRAGELFF
TRBJ2-1 TRBD2 TRBV29-1 medium-sized TGCAGCGCTAAGACTAGCGGGAGAAATGAGCAGTTCTTC CSAKTSGRNEQFF
TRBJ2-1 TRBD1 TRBV12-3/TRBV12-4 few TGTGCCAGCAGTTTTACATGGACAGGGGGCAATGAGCAGTTCTTC CASSFTWTGGNEQFF
TRBJ2-5 TRBD2 TRBV7-2 many TGTGCCAGCAGCTCCAAATTAGCGGGACTCCGGGAGACCCAGTACTTC CASSSKLAGLRETQYF
TRBJ1-1 - TRBV27 - TGTGCCAGCAGTTTATTAAAGGGAATCACTGAAGCTTTCTTT CASSLLKGITEAFF
TRBJ1-2 - TRBV7-2 few TGTGCCAGCAGCACAGCCCCCTATGGCTACACCTTC CASSTAPYGYTF
TRBJ2-5 - TRBV2 many TGTGCCAGCAGTGACCCCGGAACCCAGTACTTC CASSDPGTQYF
TRBJ2-5 - TRBV11-2 many TGTGCCAGCAGCCTTGGGGATACGGGGGCGGAGACCCAGTACTTC CASSLGDTGAETQYF
TRBJ1-1 - TRBV20-1 many TGCAGTGCTAGAGATCAGGGCCGTTGGACTGAAGCTTTCTTT CSARDQGRWTEAFF
TRBJ2-7 TRBD2 TRBV20-1 many TGCAGTGCTAGGGGGGCTAGCGGGATCTACGAGCAGTACTTC CSARGASGIYEQYF
TRBJ1-1 - TRBV18 - TGTGCCAGCTCACCACGTATACCTGAAGCTTTCTTT CASSPRIPEAFF
TRBJ2-5 - TRBV25-1 - TGTGCCAGCAGACTAGCTGCCGCGGGGGAGACCCAGTACTTC CASRLAAAGETQYF